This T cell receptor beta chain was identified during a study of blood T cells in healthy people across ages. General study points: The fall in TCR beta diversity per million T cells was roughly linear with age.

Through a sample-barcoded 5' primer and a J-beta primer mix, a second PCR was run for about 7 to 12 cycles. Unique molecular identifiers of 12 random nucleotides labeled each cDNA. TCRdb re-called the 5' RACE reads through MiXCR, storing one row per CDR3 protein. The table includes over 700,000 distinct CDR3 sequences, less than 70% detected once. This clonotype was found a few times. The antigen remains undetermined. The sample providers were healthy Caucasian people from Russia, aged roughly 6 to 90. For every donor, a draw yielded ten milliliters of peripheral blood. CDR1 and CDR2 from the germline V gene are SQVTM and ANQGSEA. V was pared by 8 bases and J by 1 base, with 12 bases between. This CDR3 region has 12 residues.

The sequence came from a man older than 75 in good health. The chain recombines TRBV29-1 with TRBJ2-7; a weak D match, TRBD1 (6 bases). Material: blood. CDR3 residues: CSTKGESYEQYF. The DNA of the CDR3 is TGCAGCACGAAGGGGGAGTCCTACGAGCAGTACTTC.